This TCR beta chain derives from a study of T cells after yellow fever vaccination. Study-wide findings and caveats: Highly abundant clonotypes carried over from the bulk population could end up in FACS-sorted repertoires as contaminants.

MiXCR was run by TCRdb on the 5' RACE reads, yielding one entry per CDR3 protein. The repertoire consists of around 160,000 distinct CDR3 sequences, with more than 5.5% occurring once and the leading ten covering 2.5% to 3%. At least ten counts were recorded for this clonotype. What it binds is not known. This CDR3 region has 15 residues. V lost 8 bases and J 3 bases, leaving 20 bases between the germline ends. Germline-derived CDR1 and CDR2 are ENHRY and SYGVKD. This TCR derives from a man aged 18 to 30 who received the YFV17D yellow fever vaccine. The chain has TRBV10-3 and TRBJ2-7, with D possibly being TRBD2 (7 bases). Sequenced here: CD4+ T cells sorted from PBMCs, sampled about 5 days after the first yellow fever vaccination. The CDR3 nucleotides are TGTGCCATCGGGGGGCGGGGGCGTTCCATCTACGAGCAGTACTTC. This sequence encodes CAIGGRGRSIYEQYF.